Sequencing of this TCR beta chain was carried out in a study of blood T cell repertoires in COVID-19. About the study: Some COVID-19 samples were acute and others convalescent; all came from the United States, Italy and Spain.

Profiling relied on immunoSEQ multiplex PCR, and the TCRdb table lists in-frame clones only, not all of them. Of 70,000 or so clones listed, approximately 86% were seen once; the top ten hold around 12%. The sequenced material came from peripheral blood. The TCR sequence derives from a woman in her sixties with acute or convalescent COVID-19.

The chain's CDR3 is CASSLLGTTTEAFF. The CDR3 DNA reads TGTGCCAGCAGCTTGTTGGGCACAACCACTGAAGCTTTCTTT. The chain carries TRBV11-2 and TRBJ1-1; no firm D call. Germline assignment: CDR1 SGHAT and CDR2 FQNNGV. The CDR3 is 14 residues long. Trimming stripped 3 bases from V and 4 bases from J, with 12 bases between.